The next 25 T cell receptor beta chains were all read from a single sample in a study of cytomegalovirus exposure and HLA in healthy donors. The PCR ran on 60 Vbeta and 13 Jbeta primers. The assay was immunoSEQ multiplex PCR, and TCRdb's table has in-frame clones only and misses some. Of around 180,000 clones in the sample, 80% to 90% were seen once. The sample taken for sequencing was PBMCs. The receptors here all came from a girl aged 2-10 years in good health and CMV-seropositive.

The chain is built from TRBV29-1 and TRBJ2-7, with D perhaps matching TRBD2 (7 bases). Germline V gives CDR1 SQVTM, CDR2 ANQGSEA. The CDR3 runs 16 residues. V dropped 4 bases and J dropped 2 bases, with 21 bases sitting between them. The CDR3 coding sequence is TGCAGCGTTGGCAAAGGGGGGGGGACATCGCCCTACGAGCAGTACTTC. This encodes CSVGKGGGTSPYEQYF.

The J gene is TRBJ1-1, the V gene TRBV6-5, with no clear D. V was pared by 5 bases and J by 5 bases, with 12 bases between. In germline, CDR1 is MNHEY, CDR2 SVGAGI. The CDR3 contains 13 residues. The chain's CDR3 is CASSEAEGTEAFF. CDR3 in DNA: TGTGCCAGCAGTGAAGCGGAGGGTACTGAAGCTTTCTTT.

This rearrangement joins TRBV6-1 to TRBJ2-3; TRBD2 matches 7 bases. J gave up 6 bases and V 4 bases, and 13 bases lay outside the gene matches. This CDR3 is built from 16 residues. Germline lookup yields CDR1 MNHNS and CDR2 SASEGT. Here the CDR3 DNA reads TGTGCCAGCAGTGTAACTAGCGACCTGTGGTGGGATACGCAGTATTTT. Residues: CASSVTSDLWWDTQYF.

This chain uses TRBV5-1 with TRBJ1-2; 8 bases map to TRBD1. V lost 2 bases to trimming and J lost 8 bases; unmatched junction nucleotides: 8. CDR3 length equals 14 residues. Germline V gene lookup returns CDR1 SGHRS and CDR2 YFSETQ. CDR3 residues: CASSLRTGNGGYTF. CDR3 DNA sequence: TGCGCCAGCAGCTTACGGACAGGGAACGGCGGCTACACCTTC.

The CDR3 is CASRLVPQETQYF. CDR3 sequence (DNA): TGTGCAAGTCGCTTAGTCCCTCAAGAGACCCAGTACTTC. The gene calls are TRBV12-2 and TRBJ2-5; TRBD2 is taken as the D call from the table, unchecked against the DNA. TRBV12-2 is a documented pseudogene. The length of the CDR3 is 13 residues.

The rearrangement uses TRBV19 and TRBJ1-2; 7 nucleotides agree with TRBD1. Germline CDR1 LNHDA, CDR2 SQIVND (reference sequence). V dropped 3 bases and J dropped 2; count of bases not matched to a gene: 3. The CDR3 is 14 amino acids. CDR3 coding DNA: TGTGCCAGTAGTATCGGGGACAGAAACTATGGCTACACCTTC. Translation gives CASSIGDRNYGYTF.

The J gene is TRBJ1-4, the V gene TRBV6-5; a weak D match, TRBD1 (5 bases). The CDR3 runs 16 residues. V was shortened by 4 bases and J by 3 bases, with 15 bases between the two germline ends. Germline V gives CDR1 MNHEY, CDR2 SVGAGI. CDR3 sequence reads: CASSLNLGAPNEKLFF. The CDR3 coding sequence is TGTGCCAGCAGTTTGAATTTAGGGGCGCCTAATGAAAAACTGTTTTTT.

The rearrangement links TRBV7-9 to TRBJ1-1; TRBD1 matches at 10 bases. The germline V gene has CDR1 SEHNR and CDR2 FQNEAQ (reference sequence). The CDR3 consists of 15 residues. V lost 8 bases, J lost 4 bases, and 10 bases stayed unmatched. CDR3 DNA sequence: TGTGCCAGCTCACTTGGGACAGGGGCAGGCACTGAAGCTTTCTTT. Amino acids: CASSLGTGAGTEAFF.

This chain joins TRBV20-1 and TRBJ2-3; no definite D call. Trimming shortened V by 3 bases and J by 6 bases, and 7 bases separated the two germline ends. The CDR3 sequence is 11 residues long. Per germline, CDR1 DFQATT and CDR2 SNEGSKA (reference sequence). CDR3 protein: CSASAGDTQYF. CDR3 DNA sequence: TGCAGTGCTAGTGCCGGGGATACGCAGTATTTT.

This chain links TRBV18 with TRBJ2-1; TRBD2 matches at 9 bases. This CDR3 contains 15 residues. CDR1 is KGHSH and CDR2 is LQKENI in the germline V gene. With V trimmed by 5 bases and J by 10 bases, 12 bases remained unmatched. The CDR3 region is CASSGIAGDSSEQFF. Written as DNA, the CDR3 is TGTGCCAGCTCAGGAATAGCGGGGGACTCTTCGGAGCAGTTCTTC.

The chain links TRBV28 to TRBJ1-1; D is unresolved. This CDR3 has 12 residues. Trimming stripped 6 bases from V and 10 bases from J, with 15 bases between. Germline CDR1 and CDR2: MDHEN and SYDVKM. CDR3 in amino acids: CASSHPGEGAFF. The CDR3 nucleotides are TGTGCCAGCAGCCACCCCGGGGAAGGAGCTTTCTTT.

V and J are TRBV18 and TRBJ2-3, with D possibly being TRBD1 (6 bases). Per germline, CDR1 KGHSH and CDR2 LQKENI. The V end lost 5 bases, the J end lost 2 bases, and 14 bases lay between the germline ends. This CDR3 region has 15 residues. CDR3 region: CASSALGTHTDTQYF. In nucleotides, the CDR3 is TGTGCCAGCTCAGCCCTCGGGACACACACAGATACGCAGTATTTT. Full variable domain (outside the CDR3, taken from reference TRBV18 and TRBJ2-3): NAGVMQNPRHLVRRRGQEARLRCSPMKGHSHVYWYRQLPEEGLKFMVYLQKENIIDESGMPKERFSAEFPKEGPSILRIQQVVRGDSAAYFCASSALGTHTDTQYFGPGTRLTVL.

V usage is TRBV6-1 and J usage is TRBJ2-7; D is possibly TRBD1 (5 bases). Trimming stripped 1 base from V and 7 bases from J, with 14 bases between. Germline V gene data show CDR1 as MNHNS and CDR2 as SASEGT. The CDR3 runs 14 residues. CDR3 region: CASSEEGRALEQYF. The CDR3 DNA is TGTGCCAGCAGTGAAGAGGGCAGGGCCCTGGAGCAGTACTTC.

The chain uses TRBV10-3 and TRBJ1-1, with D tentatively TRBD1 (5 bases). The ends were cut back, 8 bases at V and 4 bases at J, with 11 bases in the middle. CDR3 length: 12 residues. CDR1 and CDR2 from the germline V gene are ENHRY and SYGVKD. DNA of the CDR3: TGTGCCATCGGGGGAGGAGGCACTGAAGCTTTCTTT. Its protein product is CAIGGGGTEAFF.

The chain is built from TRBV18 and TRBJ2-1; TRBD2 is a possible D gene (6 bases). This CDR3 is 17 amino acids long. V lost 3 bases to trimming and J lost 7 bases, with 22 bases between them. The germline CDR1 and CDR2 sequences are KGHSH and LQKENI. The DNA of the CDR3 is TGTGCCAGCTCACCGGGAGGCAGGAGAGCGGGTATAAATGAGCAGTTCTTC. This codes for CASSPGGRRAGINEQFF. The whole variable domain, filled in from reference TRBV18 and TRBJ2-1, reads NAGVMQNPRHLVRRRGQEARLRCSPMKGHSHVYWYRQLPEEGLKFMVYLQKENIIDESGMPKERFSAEFPKEGPSILRIQQVVRGDSAAYFCASSPGGRRAGINEQFFGPGTRLTVL.

The chain uses TRBV11-2 and TRBJ2-7; tentative D call: TRBD2 (5 bases). With 5 bases removed from V and 4 bases from J, the gap between germline ends came to 18 bases. The CDR3 length is 15 residues. Germline CDR1 reads SGHAT; CDR2 reads FQNNGV. The CDR3 reads CASSQTSFRIYEQYF. CDR3 bases: TGTGCCAGCAGCCAAACTAGTTTTAGGATTTACGAGCAGTACTTC.

The rearrangement joins TRBV7-9 to TRBJ2-6, with D perhaps TRBD2 (5 bases). V was clipped by 5 bases and J by 13 bases, with 9 bases between them. Germline CDR1 SEHNR, CDR2 FQNEAQ (reference sequence). The CDR3 contains 11 residues. Here the CDR3 DNA reads TGTGCCAGCAGCAACCCGGGAGTCCTGACTTTC. The encoded protein is CASSNPGVLTF.

Of note for this clone: This CDR3 fails to terminate in the conserved phenylalanine or tryptophan, so it likely reflects a read error. This chain uses TRBV6-6 with TRBJ1-6; 8 bases fit TRBD1. V was clipped by 6 bases and J by 7 bases; unmatched bases: 8. CDR3 length: 15 residues. The germline V gene encodes CDR1 MNHNY and CDR2 SVGAGI (reference sequence). The CDR3 DNA sequence: TGTGCCAGCAGGTCCCATAACAGGGGGAATTCACCCCTCCACGTT. Translated: CASRSHNRGNSPLHV.

This clone was counted a few times. The J gene is TRBJ2-1, the V gene TRBV6-5; D not resolved. The CDR3 covers 15 residues. Trimming left V 7 bases short and J 1 base short, with 14 bases between. Germline V gene sequence: CDR1 MNHEY, CDR2 SVGAGI. CDR3 sequence (DNA): TGTGCCAGCAATCGCCTAGACGCGTCCTACAATGAGCAGTTCTTC. It specifies CASNRLDASYNEQFF.

This clone was detected once. An end of the junction does not agree with germline; a read error may underlie this. V is TRBV5-1 and J is TRBJ2-7, with 8 bases aligning to TRBD1. Germline CDR1 SGHRS, CDR2 YFSETQ. There are 15 residues in the CDR3. The CDR3 spells CASRLSDRGTREQYF. The CDR3, as DNA: TGCGCCAGCCGCTTATCCGACAGGGGAACACGTGAGCAGTACTTC. The entire variable domain, with the rest obtained from reference TRBV5-1 and TRBJ2-7, is as follows: KAGVTQTPRYLIKTRGQQVTLSCSPISGHRSVSWYQQTPGQGLQFLFEYFSETQRNKGNFPGRFSGRQFSNSRSEMNVSTLELGDSALYLCASRLSDRGTREQYFGPGTRLTVT.

In DNA form, the CDR3 reads TGTGCCAGCAGTTTAGTTGGAAACACAGGGATAACTGAAGCTTTCTTT. Translated, it gives CASSLVGNTGITEAFF. The genes are TRBV28 and TRBJ1-1; D is possibly TRBD1 (6 bases). This CDR3 has 16 residues. V was trimmed by 2 bases and J by 5 bases, leaving 18 bases between them. Germline loops: CDR1 MDHEN, CDR2 SYDVKM. Full variable domain (missing parts from reference TRBV28 and TRBJ1-1): DVKVTQSSRYLVKRTGEKVFLECVQDMDHENMFWYRQDPGLGLRLIYFSYDVKMKEKGDIPEGYSVSREKKERFSLILESASTNQTSMYLCASSLVGNTGITEAFFGQGTRLTVV.

The rearrangement joins TRBV11-2 to TRBJ1-2, with 9 bases aligning to TRBD1. The CDR3 has 15 residues. CDR1 is SGHAT, CDR2 FQNNGV, per germline. Unmatched junction bases numbered 12, after V lost 5 bases and J lost 8 bases. The CDR3 spells CASSIGTGMGYGYTF. The CDR3 DNA sequence: TGTGCCAGCAGCATCGGGACAGGGATGGGTTACGGCTACACCTTC.

The gene calls are TRBV15 and TRBJ2-1, with 9 nucleotides matching TRBD2. After removal of 0 bases from V and 7 bases from J, the junction contained 7 bases not matched to a gene. The CDR3 is 16 residues long. Germline CDR1 and CDR2: LNHNV and YYDKDF (reference sequence). The CDR3 DNA sequence: TGTGCCACCAGCAGAGACCCCGGGACTAGCATGAATGAGCAGTTCTTC. It codes for CATSRDPGTSMNEQFF.

The rearrangement uses TRBV9 and TRBJ2-3; 7 positions agree with TRBD1. The length of the CDR3 is 16 residues. The V and J ends lost 4 bases and 0 bases, in that order; junction bases with no gene match: 8. Germline values: CDR1 SGDLS, CDR2 YYNGEE. The CDR3 sequence: CASSPRDSPSTDTQYF. CDR3 nucleotide sequence: TGTGCCAGCAGCCCCCGGGACAGCCCTAGCACAGATACGCAGTATTTT.

The V call is TRBV11-3, the J call TRBJ2-7, with D unclear. The CDR3 is 13 residues long. V was pared by 4 bases and J by 0 bases, with 7 bases between. Germline CDR1 and CDR2: SGHNT and YENEEA. DNA of the CDR3: TGTGCCAGCAGCTACCAGGTCTCCTACGAGCAGTACTTC. This gives the protein CASSYQVSYEQYF.